A selection of T cell receptor beta chains follows, all from one sample in a study of a mutant IDH1 vaccine in newly diagnosed glioma. Assay used: immunoSEQ multiplex PCR; TCRdb lists only in-frame clones, some missing. This repertoire shows under 50,000 clones, approximately 90% found once; its top ten account for 3.9%. The antigens for these receptors are not known. Sequenced here: PBMCs, sampled from a glioma patient whose treatment included an IDH1 peptide vaccine. Receptor source: a man aged 50-59 years with glioma. Both conserved end residues are part of each CDR3. The order of the fields is CDR3 protein, CDR3 DNA, J gene, clone size, D gene, V gene. A D gene is named only where the DNA matches it firmly. Expanded clones get a size class; other rows say once, few or many, or leave the size out.

CDR3aa: CASRGQVLAKNIQYF; CDR3nt: TGTGCCAGCAGGGGACAAGTTCTAGCCAAAAACATTCAGTACTTC; j_gene: TRBJ2-4; abundance: NA; d_gene: NA; v_gene: TRBV6-1
CDR3aa: CASSQTEGSDTQYF; CDR3nt: TGTGCCAGCAGCCAGACGGAAGGCTCAGATACGCAGTATTTT; j_gene: TRBJ2-3; abundance: NA; d_gene: NA; v_gene: TRBV4-2
CDR3aa: CASSEGTVFNQPQHF; CDR3nt: TGTGCCAGCAGTGAGGGGACAGTCTTCAATCAGCCCCAGCATTTT; j_gene: TRBJ1-5; abundance: few; d_gene: TRBD1; v_gene: TRBV2
CDR3aa: CASSQDKTSGGPDEQFF; CDR3nt: TGCGCCAGCAGCCAAGATAAGACTAGCGGGGGCCCCGATGAGCAGTTCTTC; j_gene: TRBJ2-1; abundance: once; d_gene: TRBD2; v_gene: TRBV4-3
CDR3aa: CASSDWTLSNQPQHF; CDR3nt: TGTGCCAGCAGCGATTGGACACTTAGCAATCAGCCCCAGCATTTT; j_gene: TRBJ1-5; abundance: once; d_gene: NA; v_gene: TRBV6-1
CDR3aa: CASSVAYRNTEAFF; CDR3nt: TGTGCCAGCAGCGTAGCCTATCGGAACACTGAAGCTTTCTTT; j_gene: TRBJ1-1; abundance: few; d_gene: NA; v_gene: TRBV9
CDR3aa: CASSLRGAKETQYF; CDR3nt: TGTGCCAGCAGCTTACGGGGGGCGAAAGAGACCCAGTACTTC; j_gene: TRBJ2-5; abundance: NA; d_gene: NA; v_gene: TRBV7-2
CDR3aa: CASSHRRSDRSPFLMNTEAFF; CDR3nt: TGCGCCAGCAGCCATAGAAGGTCGGACAGGAGTCCGTTTTTGATGAACACTGAAGCTTTCTTT; j_gene: TRBJ1-1; abundance: once; d_gene: TRBD1; v_gene: TRBV4-1
CDR3aa: CASSQHQGRRVNLNSPLHF; CDR3nt: TGCGCCAGCAGCCAACATCAGGGGAGGAGGGTCAACCTAAATTCACCCCTCCACTTT; j_gene: TRBJ1-6; abundance: NA; d_gene: NA; v_gene: TRBV4-3
CDR3aa: CASSIENTGELFF; CDR3nt: TGTGCCAGCAGTATCGAGAACACCGGGGAGCTGTTTTTT; j_gene: TRBJ2-2; abundance: NA; d_gene: NA; v_gene: TRBV6-5
CDR3aa: CASRTGAGYGYTF; CDR3nt: TGTGCCAGCAGGACAGGGGCGGGCTATGGCTACACCTTC; j_gene: TRBJ1-2; abundance: NA; d_gene: TRBD1; v_gene: TRBV27
CDR3aa: CASSHGERLGYTF; CDR3nt: TGCGCCAGCAGCCATGGGGAGCGGCTCGGCTACACCTTC; j_gene: TRBJ1-2; abundance: NA; d_gene: NA; v_gene: TRBV5-1
CDR3aa: CASSDGQNTGELFF; CDR3nt: TGTGCCAGCAGTGACGGACAGAACACCGGGGAGCTGTTTTTT; j_gene: TRBJ2-2; abundance: medium-sized; d_gene: NA; v_gene: TRBV6-4
CDR3aa: CASSHLPDWNPTEAFF; CDR3nt: TGTGCCAGTAGCCACCTACCCGATTGGAATCCCACTGAAGCTTTCTTT; j_gene: TRBJ1-1; abundance: NA; d_gene: NA; v_gene: TRBV19
CDR3aa: CASSQDANLRETQYF; CDR3nt: TGTGCCAGCAGCCAAGACGCAAATCTGAGGGAGACCCAGTACTTC; j_gene: TRBJ2-5; abundance: NA; d_gene: NA; v_gene: TRBV9
CDR3aa: CSVIIFSGNTIYF; CDR3nt: TGCAGCGTCATCATCTTCTCTGGAAACACCATATATTTT; j_gene: TRBJ1-3; abundance: NA; d_gene: NA; v_gene: TRBV29-1
CDR3aa: CASSISGTGNTEAFF; CDR3nt: TGTGCCAGCAGCATCTCCGGGACAGGGAACACTGAAGCTTTCTTT; j_gene: TRBJ1-1; abundance: NA; d_gene: TRBD1; v_gene: TRBV7-2
CDR3aa: CASTIGQDALLHF; CDR3nt: TGTGCCAGCACCATAGGGCAGGACGCACTCCTCCATTTT; j_gene: TRBJ1-6; abundance: once; d_gene: NA; v_gene: TRBV28
CDR3aa: CASSLGETPTRETQYF; CDR3nt: TGTGCCAGCAGCTTAGGTGAGACTCCGACCCGAGAGACCCAGTACTTC; j_gene: TRBJ2-5; abundance: NA; d_gene: NA; v_gene: TRBV11-2
CDR3aa: CASSLRQGEQFF; CDR3nt: TGTGCCAGCAGTTTACGCCAGGGTGAGCAGTTCTTC; j_gene: TRBJ2-1; abundance: NA; d_gene: NA; v_gene: TRBV27
CDR3aa: CASSLSTGEKLFF; CDR3nt: TGTGCCAGCAGTCTCTCGACAGGGGAAAAACTGTTTTTT; j_gene: TRBJ1-4; abundance: NA; d_gene: TRBD1; v_gene: TRBV6-5
CDR3aa: CASSLDEGRVGEKLFF; CDR3nt: TGCGCCAGCAGCTTGGATGAGGGTAGGGTAGGTGAAAAACTGTTTTTT; j_gene: TRBJ1-4; abundance: NA; d_gene: NA; v_gene: TRBV5-1
CDR3aa: CASRRVSSEAFF; CDR3nt: TGTGCCAGCAGGCGCGTATCCTCTGAAGCTTTCTTT; j_gene: TRBJ1-1; abundance: NA; d_gene: NA; v_gene: TRBV27
CDR3aa: CASSAPGTSGYEQYF; CDR3nt: TGTGCCAGTAGCGCCCCCGGGACTAGCGGCTACGAGCAGTACTTC; j_gene: TRBJ2-7; abundance: few; d_gene: TRBD2; v_gene: TRBV19
CDR3aa: CASRWDSSNQPQHF; CDR3nt: TGTGCCAGCAGGTGGGACAGCAGCAATCAGCCCCAGCATTTT; j_gene: TRBJ1-5; abundance: NA; d_gene: TRBD1; v_gene: TRBV2
CDR3aa: CASSQPGTRETQYF; CDR3nt: TGTGCCAGCAGCCAACCCGGGACTAGGGAGACCCAGTACTTC; j_gene: TRBJ2-5; abundance: NA; d_gene: TRBD2; v_gene: TRBV4-2
CDR3aa: CASSQAWTSGGAEDTQYF; CDR3nt: TGTGCCAGCAGCCAGGCCTGGACTAGCGGGGGGGCCGAAGATACGCAGTATTTT; j_gene: TRBJ2-3; abundance: NA; d_gene: TRBD2; v_gene: TRBV14
CDR3aa: CATSREANEKLFF; CDR3nt: TGTGCCACCAGCAGAGAAGCAAATGAAAAACTGTTTTTT; j_gene: TRBJ1-4; abundance: NA; d_gene: NA; v_gene: TRBV15
CDR3aa: CASSKPTRNEQYF; CDR3nt: TGTGCCAGCAGCAAACCTACTAGAAACGAGCAGTACTTC; j_gene: TRBJ2-7; abundance: NA; d_gene: NA; v_gene: TRBV7-2
CDR3aa: CASSFNGGMIEETQYF; CDR3nt: TGTGCCAGCAGCTTTAATGGGGGGATGATCGAAGAGACCCAGTACTTC; j_gene: TRBJ2-5; abundance: NA; d_gene: NA; v_gene: TRBV11-3
CDR3aa: CASSLQVFLQGEYGYTF; CDR3nt: TGCGCCAGCAGCCTACAAGTGTTTCTACAGGGGGAATATGGCTACACCTTC; j_gene: TRBJ1-2; abundance: few; d_gene: TRBD1; v_gene: TRBV4-3
CDR3aa: CASSLGGTSGRMADTQYF; CDR3nt: TGCGCCAGCAGCCTTGGCGGGACTAGCGGGAGAATGGCAGATACGCAGTATTTT; j_gene: TRBJ2-3; abundance: NA; d_gene: TRBD2; v_gene: TRBV5-1
CDR3aa: CAWKPGGYTGELFF; CDR3nt: TGTGCCTGGAAACCCGGGGGCTACACCGGGGAGCTGTTTTTT; j_gene: TRBJ2-2; abundance: NA; d_gene: NA; v_gene: TRBV30
CDR3aa: CASSDRGPNSPLHF; CDR3nt: TGTGCCAGTAGTGACAGGGGTCCCAATTCACCCCTCCACTTT; j_gene: TRBJ1-6; abundance: NA; d_gene: TRBD1; v_gene: TRBV19
CDR3aa: CASSPTGGTYEQYF; CDR3nt: TGTGCCAGCAGCCCCACGGGGGGGACCTACGAGCAGTACTTC; j_gene: TRBJ2-7; abundance: once; d_gene: TRBD2; v_gene: TRBV6-5
CDR3aa: CASSSPGGGSPLHF; CDR3nt: TGTGCCAGCAGTTCCCCAGGGGGCGGTTCACCCCTCCACTTT; j_gene: TRBJ1-6; abundance: NA; d_gene: TRBD1; v_gene: TRBV6-5
CDR3aa: CASRVATGPQNTEAFF; CDR3nt: TGTGCCAGCAGAGTAGCGACGGGACCGCAGAACACTGAAGCTTTCTTT; j_gene: TRBJ1-1; abundance: NA; d_gene: NA; v_gene: TRBV7-2
CDR3aa: CASSWGWGGEETQYF; CDR3nt: TGTGCCAGTAGCTGGGGGTGGGGGGGCGAAGAGACCCAGTACTTC; j_gene: TRBJ2-5; abundance: NA; d_gene: NA; v_gene: TRBV19
CDR3aa: CASSSRGVRTGMNSPLHF; CDR3nt: TGTGCCAGCAGCTCCCGAGGGGTGAGGACAGGGATGAATTCACCCCTCCACTTT; j_gene: TRBJ1-6; abundance: NA; d_gene: TRBD1; v_gene: TRBV7-6
CDR3aa: CASSLGGRVFTGEKLFF; CDR3nt: TGTGCCAGCAGCTTAGGGGGGCGAGTTTTTACCGGAGAAAAACTGTTTTTT; j_gene: TRBJ1-4; abundance: NA; d_gene: NA; v_gene: TRBV7-2
CDR3aa: CASSAGLAVAGELFF; CDR3nt: TGTGCCAGTAGTGCGGGACTAGCGGTAGCCGGGGAGCTGTTTTTT; j_gene: TRBJ2-2; abundance: NA; d_gene: TRBD2; v_gene: TRBV19
CDR3aa: CASSSWSNTEAFF; CDR3nt: TGTGCCAGCAGCTCTTGGTCGAACACTGAAGCTTTCTTT; j_gene: TRBJ1-1; abundance: NA; d_gene: NA; v_gene: TRBV7-9
CDR3aa: CASSQDRLSSGNTIYF; CDR3nt: TGCGCCAGCAGCCAAGATCGGCTCTCCTCTGGAAACACCATATATTTT; j_gene: TRBJ1-3; abundance: NA; d_gene: NA; v_gene: TRBV4-3